This entry describes one TCR beta chain. The antigen remains undetermined. Germline CDR1 is SEHNR and CDR2 is FQNEAQ (reference sequence). CDR3 size: 14 residues. A 5'RACE template switching approach incorporating UMIs was used to make TCR beta cDNA. One entry per CDR3 protein, without DNA, is what TCRdb gives after re-calling the 5' RACE reads. Its listing shows 300,000 to 500,000 distinct CDR3 sequences. This record belongs to a study of T cells expressing NK-cell markers. Study information: Sorted CD3+CD56-NKG2C+, CD3+CD56+NKG2C+ and CD3+CD56+NKG2C- T cells supplied the TCR beta repertoires. HCMV seropositivity characterized seven of the eight sequenced donors, and seronegativity one.

General study results and limits: As a fraction of CD8+ T cells, dominant NKG2C+ clonotypes reached roughly 1.0-7.0% in 5 to 7 donors.

The sample comprised blood T cells: a sorted CD56 or NKG2C T cell subset, CD4+ or CD8+ T cells, or bulk PBMC T cells (not recorded which). This TCR was recovered from a woman between 45 and 60 years old in good health. V is TRBV7-9 and J is TRBJ2-7. CDR3 region: CASSLSEITYEQYF.